A single sample gave rise to the 8 T cell receptor beta chains below, sequenced in a study of blood T cell repertoires in COVID-19 (TCRdb year 2020). The library was produced with the immunoSEQ multiplex PCR assay. TCRdb took this table from immuneACCESS and kept in-frame rearrangements with V and J called. Such tables lack part of the clones; where checked against another copy, unresolved V genes explain under half of the gap, and the rest is unexplained. For this sample the table gives about 200,000 clones, of which 85% were detected only once. The top ten hold under 20% of the sample. The sequenced material came from PBMCs or T cells enriched from blood (not recorded which). Receptors originate from a man in his forties who had recovered from COVID-19.

The chain joins TRBV2 to TRBJ2-7; 9 bases map to TRBD2. This CDR3 contains 17 residues. Germline loops: CDR1 SNHLY, CDR2 FYNNEI. V shed 7 bases, J shed 6 bases, and the junction held 19 bases outside the gene matches. The CDR3 nucleotides read TGTGCCAGCAACTTAGGAGGCGGGAGGGTAACTAGCGGCGAGCAGTACTTC. Its translation is CASNLGGGRVTSGEQYF.

The V call is TRBV7-9, the J call TRBJ2-7; TRBD2 might be the D (6 bases). V was clipped by 4 bases and J by 6 bases, with 19 bases between them. This CDR3 comprises 15 residues. CDR1 SEHNR and CDR2 FQNEAQ come from the germline V gene (reference sequence). CDR3 coding DNA: TGTGCCAGCAGCTCACCAACCGGGACTTCGCTCGAGCAGTACTTC. This gives the protein CASSSPTGTSLEQYF.

The chain combines TRBV28 with TRBJ2-3; the match to TRBD1 covers 7 bases. Germline trimming cut 5 bases from V and 6 bases from J; bases unmatched to any gene: 14. The CDR3 contains 16 residues. The germline CDR1 and CDR2 sequences are MDHEN and SYDVKM. CDR3 coding DNA: TGTGCCAGCAGTGCCCTAGGGGGCTTACAAGGGGATACGCAGTATTTT. It codes for CASSALGGLQGDTQYF.

The chain employs TRBV19 and TRBJ2-7, with D possibly being TRBD2 (6 bases). Between the trimmed V and J ends, which lost 4 bases and 0 bases, there was a span of 10 bases. Germline V gene data show CDR1 as LNHDA and CDR2 as SQIVND (reference sequence). The CDR3 sequence is 14 residues long. CDR3 DNA: TGTGCCAGTAGTAGAGCGGGTGGCTCCTACGAGCAGTACTTC. Translation gives CASSRAGGSYEQYF.

V gene TRBV5-1 combines with J gene TRBJ2-1; D ambiguous. Germline loops: CDR1 SGHRS, CDR2 YFSETQ. V was shortened by 5 bases and J by 7 bases, with 16 bases between the two germline ends. The CDR3 is 14 amino acids. This chain's CDR3 is CASRRAPSENEQFF. The CDR3 DNA is TGCGCCAGCAGGAGAGCGCCCAGCGAAAATGAGCAGTTCTTC.

This clone was seen more than once but under ten times. V gene TRBV5-6 combines with J gene TRBJ1-1; no reliable D call. Trimming shortened V by 0 bases and J by 3 bases, and 9 bases separated the two germline ends. The CDR3 has 14 residues. Germline CDR1 SGHDT, CDR2 YYEEEE. In DNA, the CDR3 is TGTGCCAGCAGCTTGGGGGCAGTGGACACTGAAGCTTTCTTT. The encoded protein is CASSLGAVDTEAFF.

The chain is built from TRBV6-5 and TRBJ2-7; a weak D match, TRBD1 (7 bases). The CDR3 is made up of 15 amino acids. Trimming took off 7 bases at V and 0 bases at J, with 16 bases between the two ends. Germline-derived CDR1 and CDR2 are MNHEY and SVGAGI. This CDR3 reads CASKAGQLFSYEQYF. As DNA, the CDR3 is TGTGCCAGCAAGGCGGGACAGCTATTCTCCTACGAGCAGTACTTC.

The J gene is TRBJ2-1, the V gene TRBV5-8; D might be TRBD2 (6 bases). This CDR3 has 11 residues. Germline V CDR1 and CDR2: SGHTS, YDEGEE. V was cut by 6 bases and J by 11 bases, with 12 bases left in between. Written as DNA, the CDR3 is TGTGCCAGCATTCTCGGCGGGAAGCAGTTCTTC. Protein: CASILGGKQFF.